A selection of T cell receptor beta chains follows, all from one sample in a study of beta chain features in type 1 diabetes. Only in-frame clones appear in the TCRdb table, and some are missing; sequencing was by immunoSEQ multiplex PCR. The sample consists of hundreds of thousands of clones, about 14% of them appearing once. Sequencing was carried out using naive CD4+ T cells from blood. Receptors were obtained from a man younger than 35 with type 1 diabetes. The conserved cysteine and the conserved F or W are not part of the CDR3 here. Clone sizes are given selectively: once, few, many, or a class where the clone is expanded.

J: TRBJ1-2; size: few; V: TRBV13; CDR3: ASSLGGDGYGYT
J: TRBJ2-1; size: few; V: TRBV4-1; CDR3: ASRPVGSGSSDEQF
J: TRBJ2-6; size: .; V: TRBV6-1; CDR3: ASMGGRSGANVLT
J: TRBJ1-5; size: .; V: TRBV5-8; CDR3: ASSPPQGSQPQH
J: TRBJ2-5; size: few; V: TRBV5-1; CDR3: ASSVGGETQY
J: TRBJ2-7; size: .; V: TRBV7-9; CDR3: ASSSTGGYEQY
J: TRBJ2-1; size: .; V: TRBV5-1; CDR3: ASSFGLAGISYNEQF
J: TRBJ1-5; size: .; V: TRBV7-8; CDR3: ASSLNRFGGNQPQH
J: TRBJ2-5; size: .; V: TRBV7-3; CDR3: ASSFQQGKGETQY
J: TRBJ2-1; size: few; V: TRBV7-2; CDR3: ASSLAPGLDEQF
J: TRBJ2-7; size: few; V: TRBV19; CDR3: ASTTPGLAGRSYEQY
J: TRBJ2-7; size: few; V: TRBV30; CDR3: AWSDDSYYEQY
J: TRBJ2-5; size: few; V: TRBV7-9; CDR3: ASSIRTVQETQY
J: TRBJ1-2; size: .; V: TRBV19; CDR3: ASRQADLYGYT
J: TRBJ2-1; size: few; V: TRBV30; CDR3: AGSRGGNEQF
J: TRBJ2-1; size: few; V: TRBV19; CDR3: ASSRGLPPPYNEQF